The 2 T cell receptor beta chains below were found in one sample sequenced in a study of preoperative IRX-2 immunotherapy in early breast cancer. Sample treatment: preoperative locoregional IRX-2 cytokine immunotherapy. Sequencing was performed with immunoSEQ multiplex PCR; in TCRdb, only in-frame clones are kept and a portion is missing. The sample holds around 25,000 clones, about 90% seen once. The sample was tumor tissue, taken after IRX-2 immunotherapy. Receptors originate from a human donor with breast cancer.

The chain joins TRBV6-5 to TRBJ2-7; D possibly corresponds to TRBD2 (5 bases). V was shortened by 5 bases and J by 9 bases, with 14 bases between the two germline ends. Germline V gene data show CDR1 as MNHEY and CDR2 as SVGAGI. CDR3 size: 12 residues. CDR3 DNA: TGTGCCAGCAGTCCTCCGGGCGGGCCGCAGTACTTC. It specifies CASSPPGGPQYF.

The chain carries TRBV6-1 and TRBJ1-1; 9 positions match TRBD1. Losses at the gene ends were 8 bases for V and 3 bases for J; bases not matched to a gene: 4. The V gene's germline CDR1 is MNHNS and CDR2 SASEGT. This CDR3 has 13 residues. The CDR3 DNA reads as TGTGCCAGCCTCCGGGACAGGGACACTGAAGCTTTCTTT. This codes for CASLRDRDTEAFF.